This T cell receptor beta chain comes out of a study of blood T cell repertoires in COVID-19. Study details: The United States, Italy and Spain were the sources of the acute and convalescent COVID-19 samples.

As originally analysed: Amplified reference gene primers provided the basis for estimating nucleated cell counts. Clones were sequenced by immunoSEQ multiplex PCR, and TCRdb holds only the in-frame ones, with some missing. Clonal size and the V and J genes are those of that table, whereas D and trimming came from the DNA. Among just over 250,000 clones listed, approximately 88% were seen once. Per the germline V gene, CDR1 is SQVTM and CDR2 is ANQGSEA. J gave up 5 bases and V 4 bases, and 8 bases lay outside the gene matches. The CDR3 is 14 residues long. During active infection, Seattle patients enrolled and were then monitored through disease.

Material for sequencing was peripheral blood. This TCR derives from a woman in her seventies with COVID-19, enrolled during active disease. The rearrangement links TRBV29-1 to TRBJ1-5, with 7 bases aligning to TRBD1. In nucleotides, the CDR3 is TGCAGCGTTGTAGGGGACAGTCCTGATCAGCCCCAGCATTTT. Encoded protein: CSVVGDSPDQPQHF. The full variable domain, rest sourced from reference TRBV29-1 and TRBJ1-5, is SAVISQKPSRDICQRGTSLTIQCQVDSQVTMMFWYRQQPGQSLTLIATANQGSEATYESGFVIDKFPISRPNLTFSTLTVSNMSPEDSSIYLCSVVGDSPDQPQHFGDGTRLSIL.